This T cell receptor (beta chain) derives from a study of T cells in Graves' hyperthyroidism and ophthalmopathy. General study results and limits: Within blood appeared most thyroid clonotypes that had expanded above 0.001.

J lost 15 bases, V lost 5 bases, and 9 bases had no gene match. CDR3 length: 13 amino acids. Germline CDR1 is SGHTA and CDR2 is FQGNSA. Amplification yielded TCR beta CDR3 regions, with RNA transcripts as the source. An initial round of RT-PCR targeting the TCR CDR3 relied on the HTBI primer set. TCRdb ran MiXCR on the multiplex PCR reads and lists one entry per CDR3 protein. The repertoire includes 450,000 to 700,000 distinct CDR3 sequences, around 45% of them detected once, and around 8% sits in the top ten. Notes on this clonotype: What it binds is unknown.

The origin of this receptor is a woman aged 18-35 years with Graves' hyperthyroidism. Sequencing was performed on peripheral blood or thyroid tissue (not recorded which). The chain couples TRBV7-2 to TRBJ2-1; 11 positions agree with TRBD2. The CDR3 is CASSPFRLAGMFF. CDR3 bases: TGTGCCAGCAGCCCATTTAGACTAGCGGGAATGTTCTTC.